Each of the 27 T cell receptor beta chains below was sequenced from the same sample in a study of CD8 T cells in ankylosing spondylitis. General study points: Roughly eight highly homologous variants made up a TCR beta motif that seemed to typify ankylosing spondylitis blood.

No antigens are known for them. TCRdb re-called the 5' RACE reads with MiXCR, one entry per CDR3 protein. The sample contains 700,000 to 850,000 distinct CDR3 sequences, over 9.5% of which appear only once. Sequencing was performed on blood, either unsorted or a sorted T cell fraction (not recorded which). The origin of the receptors is a male donor with ankylosing spondylitis.

The V gene is TRBV11-2, the J gene TRBJ2-1; 8 positions agree with TRBD2. This CDR3 region has 16 residues. Germline V gene data show CDR1 as SGHAT and CDR2 as FQNNGV. The V gene end was trimmed by 5 bases and the J gene end by 0 bases; junction bases not matched to a gene: 6. In DNA form, the CDR3 reads TGTGCCAGCAGCCCATCAGCGGGGGTCTCCTACAATGAGCAGTTCTTC. It specifies CASSPSAGVSYNEQFF.

In this sample, this clonotype turned up a few times. The rearrangement links TRBV7-2 to TRBJ2-7; 7 bases are shared with TRBD1. Germline CDR1 reads SGHTA; CDR2 reads FQGNSA. V was clipped by 5 bases and J by 2 bases; unmatched bases: 15. The CDR3 has 17 residues. The CDR3 sequence is CASSRKPGTAGPYEQYF. The CDR3 bases are TGTGCCAGCAGCCGTAAGCCCGGGACAGCAGGCCCCTACGAGCAGTACTTC.

This clonotype was picked up many times. The chain joins TRBV10-3 to TRBJ1-1, with D maybe TRBD1 (6 bases). The CDR3 sequence is 14 residues long. The germline V gene has CDR1 ENHRY and CDR2 SYGVKD. The germline V and J ends were trimmed by 11 bases and 4 bases, with 20 bases remaining between them. The CDR3 loop is CAATSTGLRTEAFF. The CDR3 nucleotides are TGTGCCGCCACATCTACAGGGTTGCGCACTGAAGCTTTCTTT.

The CDR3 DNA sequence: TGCAGTGCTAGAAGAATCCGGGACAGGGGGGCCTATGGCTACACCTTC. The encoded protein is CSARRIRDRGAYGYTF. This chain uses TRBV20-1 with TRBJ1-2, with 11 bases identical to TRBD1. The CDR3 runs to 16 residues. V was pared by 2 bases and J by 4 bases, with 9 bases of the junction left unmatched. The germline V gene has CDR1 DFQATT and CDR2 SNEGSKA (reference sequence).

This clonotype has just a few counts. The chain links TRBV4-1 to TRBJ2-7, with 7 bases aligning to TRBD1. With 4 bases clipped from V and 7 bases from J, the junction kept 7 bases outside the gene matches. The CDR3 covers 13 residues. Germline CDR1 reads MGHRA; CDR2 reads YSYEKL. CDR3 sequence reads: CASSRPSGGEQYF. CDR3 bases: TGCGCCAGCAGCCGCCCCTCAGGGGGAGAGCAGTACTTC.

The chain has TRBV6-1 and TRBJ2-1; a weak D match, TRBD2 (5 bases). V shed 7 bases and J shed 3 bases, with 16 bases lying between them. The length of the CDR3 is 15 residues. Per germline, CDR1 MNHNS and CDR2 SASEGT. CDR3 region: CASNLPTSRYNEQFF. The CDR3 DNA reads TGTGCCAGCAATCTACCTACTAGTCGCTACAATGAGCAGTTCTTC.

J is TRBJ2-2 and V is TRBV7-2, with 7 bases aligning to TRBD1. CDR1 and CDR2 (germline): SGHTA, FQGNSA. With V trimmed by 5 bases and J by 1 base, 4 bases remained unmatched. This CDR3 contains 15 residues. CDR3 coding DNA: TGTGCCAGCAGCCGGACAGGCATGAACACCGGGGAGCTGTTTTTT. Amino acids: CASSRTGMNTGELFF. The full variable domain, with the rest looked up from reference TRBV7-2 and TRBJ2-2, is GAGVSQSPSNKVTEKGKDVELRCDPISGHTALYWYRQSLGQGLEFLIYFQGNSAPDKSGLPSDRFSAERTGGSVSTLTIQRTQQEDSAVYLCASSRTGMNTGELFFGEGSRLTVL.

V gene TRBV20-1 combines with J gene TRBJ2-4; D may be TRBD2 (6 bases). V was clipped by 5 bases and J by 7 bases, with 18 bases between them. The CDR3 has 14 residues. Per the germline V gene, CDR1 is DFQATT and CDR2 is SNEGSKA (reference sequence). CDR3 nucleotide sequence: TGCAGTGCTGCCCGGACTAACTCAGGGAACATTCAGTACTTC. Its translation: CSAARTNSGNIQYF.

The J gene is TRBJ1-4, the V gene TRBV28, with D hard to call. The CDR3 runs to 14 residues. The V gene lost 6 bases and the J gene lost 4 bases, with 12 bases spanning the gap. Germline V gene lookup returns CDR1 MDHEN and CDR2 SYDVKM. CDR3: CASRVLGSNEKLFF. The CDR3 bases are TGTGCCAGCAGGGTATTGGGAAGTAATGAAAAACTGTTTTTT.

This chain links TRBV19 with TRBJ1-2; D remains ambiguous. CDR1 is LNHDA, CDR2 SQIVND, per germline (reference sequence). The CDR3 covers 15 residues. The germline V and J ends were trimmed by 7 bases and 0 bases, with 15 bases remaining between them. CDR3 coding DNA: TGTGCCAGTATCCAGACCCCGGGTCCTAACTATGGCTACACCTTC. It is translated as CASIQTPGPNYGYTF.

The rearrangement links TRBV5-1 to TRBJ2-3, with 11 bases matching TRBD2. Germline CDR1 and CDR2: SGHRS and YFSETQ. CDR3 size: 14 residues. Trimming took 10 bases from V and 4 from J; bases not matched to a gene: 8. CDR3 sequence (DNA): TGCGCCTGTACCGGGACTAGCGGATCAGATACGCAGTATTTT. It yields the protein CACTGTSGSDTQYF.

This clonotype was seen repeatedly, ten times or more. DNA for the CDR3: TGCAGTGGTCTATGGCCTCGCTCCTACAATGAGCAGTTCTTC. It encodes CSGLWPRSYNEQFF. The chain is built from TRBV20-1 and TRBJ2-1; D is uncertain. The CDR3 consists of 14 residues. V lost 7 bases and J lost 0, with 13 bases in between. The germline gives CDR1 DFQATT, CDR2 SNEGSKA (reference sequence).

This clonotype turned up a few times. The V gene is TRBV6-5, the J gene TRBJ1-1, with D possibly TRBD1 on 5 matching bases. The length of the CDR3 is 11 residues. Germline V CDR1 and CDR2: MNHEY, SVGAGI. V lost 8 bases and J lost 3, with 7 bases in between. Here the CDR3 DNA reads TGTGCCAGCGAGGGGCACACTGAAGCTTTCTTT. This encodes CASEGHTEAFF.

The V call is TRBV6-2 or TRBV6-3, the J call TRBJ1-5; D is ambiguous. The CDR3 spans 13 residues. The ends were cut back, 5 bases at V and 5 bases at J, with 10 bases in the middle. In germline, CDR1 is MNHEY, CDR2 SVGEGT. The CDR3 coding sequence is TGTGCCAGCAGTCGACCCGAAGATCAGCCCCAGCATTTT. Translation gives CASSRPEDQPQHF.

This clonotype was detected a few times. The chain combines TRBV7-8 with TRBJ1-2, with D perhaps matching TRBD1 (5 bases). V dropped 2 bases and J dropped 5 bases, with 15 bases sitting between them. CDR1 SGHVS and CDR2 FQNEAQ come from the germline V gene. The CDR3 sequence is 15 residues long. Here the CDR3 DNA reads TGTGCCAGCAGCTTAAACGATGGGGCAGCTTATGGCTACACCTTC. Its protein is CASSLNDGAAYGYTF.

This clonotype was seen more than once but under ten times. The V gene is TRBV20-1, the J gene TRBJ2-3, with TRBD2 matching 12 bases. The CDR3 has 15 amino acids. The V and J ends lost 5 bases and 2 bases, in that order; junction bases with no gene match: 5. The germline V gene encodes CDR1 DFQATT and CDR2 SNEGSKA (reference sequence). CDR3 loop: CSAATSGGPTDTQYF. The CDR3 DNA reads as TGCAGTGCTGCGACTAGCGGGGGCCCCACAGATACGCAGTATTTT.

This clonotype was picked up a small number of times. The gene calls are TRBV7-2 and TRBJ2-7; tentatively, D is TRBD1 or TRBD2 (5 bases each). This CDR3 is 12 amino acids long. Germline lookup yields CDR1 SGHTA and CDR2 FQGNSA. The germline V and J ends were trimmed by 2 bases and 6 bases, with 8 bases remaining between them. The CDR3 loop is CASSLRGVEQYF. The CDR3 bases are TGTGCCAGCAGCTTAAGAGGGGTCGAGCAGTACTTC. Using reference TRBV7-2 and TRBJ2-7 for the parts outside the CDR3, the full variable domain is GAGVSQSPSNKVTEKGKDVELRCDPISGHTALYWYRQSLGQGLEFLIYFQGNSAPDKSGLPSDRFSAERTGGSVSTLTIQRTQQEDSAVYLCASSLRGVEQYFGPGTRLTVT.

This chain joins TRBV6-5 and TRBJ1-2; D gene uncertain. CDR3 length: 12 amino acids. V was cut by 0 bases and J by 8 bases, with 7 bases left in between. The germline V gene has CDR1 MNHEY and CDR2 SVGAGI. The CDR3 DNA reads TGTGCCAGCAGTTACTCCCACGGAGGCTACACCTTC. It specifies CASSYSHGGYTF.

This clonotype occurred a few times. This sequence joins TRBV29-1 and TRBJ1-2; D is unresolved. The V end was cut by 3 bases, the J end by 4 bases, with 9 bases between. Germline V gene lookup returns CDR1 SQVTM and CDR2 ANQGSEA. This CDR3 contains 12 residues. For the CDR3, the DNA is TGCAGCGTTGATCGACGGACCTATGGCTACACCTTC. Protein sequence: CSVDRRTYGYTF.

On this clonotype itself: This may be a read error, as it is one base from a much larger clone. The chain uses TRBV29-1 and TRBJ1-6; 8 bases agree with TRBD1. The CDR3 length is 12 residues. With V trimmed by 5 bases and J by 7 bases, 1 base remained unmatched. Germline CDR1 and CDR2: SQVTM and ANQGSEA. The CDR3 loop reads CSVRTGNSPLHF. The DNA of the CDR3 is TGCAGCGTTCGGACAGGGAATTCACCCCTCCACTTT.

The chain couples TRBV20-1 to TRBJ2-7; D is unclear. The V and J ends lost 0 bases and 1 base respectively, with 13 bases between them. The germline V gene has CDR1 DFQATT and CDR2 SNEGSKA (reference sequence). This CDR3 region has 15 residues. The chain's CDR3 is CSARDPGAQSYEQYF. The CDR3 nucleotides read TGCAGTGCTAGAGATCCCGGTGCACAGTCCTACGAGCAGTACTTC.

The chain links TRBV20-1 to TRBJ2-5, with 16 bases aligning to TRBD2. The length of the CDR3 is 15 residues. Looked up from germline, CDR1 is DFQATT and CDR2 is SNEGSKA (reference sequence). Trimming at V came to 6 bases and at J to 5 bases, leaving 6 bases not matched to a gene. CDR3 nucleotide sequence: TGCAGTGCCGGGACTAGCGGGAGGGAGCAGGAGACCCAGTACTTC. Translation: CSAGTSGREQETQYF.

V is TRBV7-2 and J is TRBJ2-1; 10 positions match TRBD2. CDR1 is SGHTA and CDR2 is FQGNSA in the germline V gene. V was pared by 5 bases and J by 13 bases, with 14 bases of the junction left unmatched. The CDR3 is made up of 15 amino acids. CDR3: CASSPMRLAGVGQFF. CDR3 in DNA: TGTGCCAGCAGCCCGATGAGGCTAGCGGGGGTAGGCCAGTTCTTC.

V gene TRBV29-1 combines with J gene TRBJ2-7; D may be TRBD1 (6 bases). Germline-derived CDR1 and CDR2 are SQVTM and ANQGSEA. Trimming shortened V by 4 bases and J by 0 bases, and 16 bases separated the two germline ends. The CDR3 runs 15 residues. CDR3 sequence reads: CSVGGTGPISYEQYF. In nucleotides, the CDR3 is TGCAGCGTTGGGGGCACAGGGCCAATCTCCTACGAGCAGTACTTC.

This clonotype was recorded many times. The chain couples TRBV20-1 to TRBJ2-3, with TRBD2 identical over 9 bases. Looked up from germline, CDR1 is DFQATT and CDR2 is SNEGSKA (reference sequence). This CDR3 is 14 amino acids long. The trim removed 3 bases at V and 2 bases at J, leaving 3 bases unmatched. CDR3 region: CSARRGGNTDTQYF. As DNA, the CDR3 is TGCAGTGCTAGGCGGGGGGGCAACACAGATACGCAGTATTTT.

In this sample, this clonotype turned up many times. The rearrangement uses TRBV10-3 and TRBJ2-7; 9 positions agree with TRBD1. The CDR3 covers 13 residues. CDR1 ENHRY and CDR2 SYGVKD come from the germline V gene. Trimming removed 8 bases from V and 4 bases from J; junction bases left unmatched: 6. This CDR3 reads CAIRGQGTYEQYF. The CDR3 DNA reads as TGTGCCATCCGGGGACAGGGAACGTACGAGCAGTACTTC.

This clonotype has more than one count but fewer than ten. This chain joins TRBV20-1 and TRBJ2-3; a possible D gene is TRBD2 (5 bases). Germline V gives CDR1 DFQATT, CDR2 SNEGSKA (reference sequence). Trimming took 2 bases from V and 0 from J, leaving 21 bases between them. This CDR3 is 18 amino acids long. The CDR3, as DNA: TGCAGTGCTAGATCCGGACTGGCCAGCGGACCTAGCACAGATACGCAGTATTTT. As protein: CSARSGLASGPSTDTQYF.